What follows are 3 T cell receptor beta chains derived from one specimen sequenced in a study of beta chain features in type 1 diabetes. As every portion of the isolated RNA was reverse transcribed, the sequencing read expressed TCRB transcripts. Here immunoSEQ multiplex PCR was the method, and the copy in TCRdb shows in-frame clones only, minus some. In the table there are about 150,000 clones, roughly 8.1% of which are singletons. Material: central memory CD4+ T cells from blood. These receptor sequences come from a man aged 18 to 30 in good health.

In its sample, this clone was seen a few times. The chain joins TRBV6-5 to TRBJ2-7; D is uncertain. CDR1 is MNHEY and CDR2 is SVGAGI in the germline V gene. Trimming cost V 0 bases and J 5 bases, with 14 bases left between them. This CDR3 spans 15 amino acids. The CDR3 loop reads CASSYSKQLRHEQYF. In DNA, the CDR3 is TGTGCCAGCAGTTACTCGAAGCAGTTGAGGCACGAGCAGTACTTC.

Many counts were recorded for this clone. The J gene is TRBJ2-3, the V gene TRBV4-3, with 10 bases identical to TRBD1. The trim removed 4 bases at V and 3 bases at J, leaving 4 bases unmatched. Germline CDR1 is LGHNA and CDR2 is YSLEER. The CDR3 covers 15 residues. The CDR3 loop is CASSLGTGVTDTQYF. CDR3 nucleotide sequence: TGCGCCAGCAGCCTCGGGACAGGGGTAACAGATACGCAGTATTTT.

The chain employs TRBV29-1 and TRBJ1-4; D is perhaps TRBD1 (5 bases). V dropped 4 bases and J dropped 1 base, with 19 bases sitting between them. Germline values: CDR1 SQVTM, CDR2 ANQGSEA. This CDR3 is 17 amino acids long. DNA of the CDR3: TGCAGCGTTGGGGGCGTATCGGGAGAGGGAACTAATGAAAAACTGTTTTTT. It codes for CSVGGVSGEGTNEKLFF.